This T cell receptor beta chain is from a study of blood T cell repertoires in COVID-19. About the study: COVID-19 samples from acute and convalescent phases originated in the United States, Italy and Spain. PBMCs, B-cell-depleted T cells, or T cells were the source of the cDNA or gDNA that made up the material.

Trimming left V 3 bases short and J 10 bases short, with 17 bases between. The CDR3 runs 15 residues. Germline V lookup: CDR1 SGDLS, CDR2 YYNGEE. Study processing details: How many nucleated cells were present was estimated from reference gene primer amplification. TCRdb's table, derived via immunoSEQ multiplex PCR, lists solely in-frame clones and lacks some. That table is the source of V, J and clone size, and D and trimming were worked out from the DNA. The data hold 250,000 to 350,000 clones, with around 90% observed a single time. The chain has TRBV9 and TRBJ1-6, with D perhaps matching TRBD1 (5 bases). The sample comprised peripheral blood. The receptor was isolated from a woman aged 50 to 60 who had recovered from COVID-19. CDR3 sequence reads: CASSARDSSGSPLHF. The DNA of the CDR3 is TGTGCCAGCAGCGCCCGGGACTCTTCAGGATCACCCCTCCACTTT.